This T cell receptor (beta chain) was sequenced for a study of shared clonotypes between healthy human individuals. Study conclusions and caveats: Only blood was sampled; tissue repertoires likely differ.

After removal of 6 bases from V and 5 bases from J, the junction contained 3 bases not matched to a gene. There are 12 residues in the CDR3. CDR1 is KGHSH, CDR2 LQKENI, per germline. Sorted-subset replicate PCRs used 200 ng DNA, around 31,000 T cell genomes. Assay used: immunoSEQ multiplex PCR; TCRdb lists only in-frame clones, some missing. Of millions of clones in the sample, more than 85% are singletons; the top ten hold under 0.45%. With regard to this clone: The antigen is undetermined.

The sequence was collected from a man aged 18 to 35 in good health. Some clones in this sample may be carry-over from other donors' samples. Sample: naive CD4+ T cells from PBMCs. Subset meaning: CD45RA+ positively selected. The V and J genes are TRBV18 and TRBJ1-2, with 7 bases identical to TRBD1. The CDR3 nucleotides read TGTGCCAGCTCCGACAGGGAGTATGGCTACACCTTC. Encoded protein: CASSDREYGYTF.